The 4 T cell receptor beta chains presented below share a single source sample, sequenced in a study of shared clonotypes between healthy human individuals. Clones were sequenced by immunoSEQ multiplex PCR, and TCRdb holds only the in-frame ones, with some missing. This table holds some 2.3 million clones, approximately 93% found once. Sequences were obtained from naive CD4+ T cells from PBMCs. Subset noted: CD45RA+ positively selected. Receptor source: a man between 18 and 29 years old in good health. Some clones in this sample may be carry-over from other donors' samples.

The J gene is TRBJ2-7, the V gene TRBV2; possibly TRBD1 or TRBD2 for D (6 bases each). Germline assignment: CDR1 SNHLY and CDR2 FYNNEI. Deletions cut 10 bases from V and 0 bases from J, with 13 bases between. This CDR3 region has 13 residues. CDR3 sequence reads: CATLKGGSYEQYF. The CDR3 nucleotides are TGTGCCACCCTAAAGGGGGGCTCCTACGAGCAGTACTTC.

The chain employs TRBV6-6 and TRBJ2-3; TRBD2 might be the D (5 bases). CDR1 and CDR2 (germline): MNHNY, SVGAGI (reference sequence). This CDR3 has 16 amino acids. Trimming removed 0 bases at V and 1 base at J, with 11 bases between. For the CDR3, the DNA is TGTGCCAGCAGTTACTCGAATAACGGGGGCACAGATACGCAGTATTTT. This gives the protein CASSYSNNGGTDTQYF.

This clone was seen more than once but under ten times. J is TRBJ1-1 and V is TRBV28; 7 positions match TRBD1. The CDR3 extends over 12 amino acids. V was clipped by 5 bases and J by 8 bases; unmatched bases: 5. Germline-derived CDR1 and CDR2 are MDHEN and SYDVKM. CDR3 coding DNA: TGTGCCAGCAGTCTCCCACAGGGGGAAGCTTTCTTT. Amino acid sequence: CASSLPQGEAFF.

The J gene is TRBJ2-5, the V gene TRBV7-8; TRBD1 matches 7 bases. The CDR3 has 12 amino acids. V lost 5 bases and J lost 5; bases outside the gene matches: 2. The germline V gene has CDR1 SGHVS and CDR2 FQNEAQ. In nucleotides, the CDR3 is TGTGCCAGCAGCCCGACAGGGGAGACCCAGTACTTC. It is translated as CASSPTGETQYF. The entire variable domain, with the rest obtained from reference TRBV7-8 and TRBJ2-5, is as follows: GAGVSQSPRYKVAKRGQDVALRCDPISGHVSLFWYQQALGQGPEFLTYFQNEAQLDKSGLPSDRFFAERPEGSVSTLKIQRTQQEDSAVYLCASSPTGETQYFGPGTRLLVL.